Presented here are 12 T cell receptor beta chains from one specimen sequenced in a study of blood T cell repertoires in COVID-19. Profiling relied on immunoSEQ multiplex PCR, and the TCRdb table lists in-frame clones only, not all of them. Among roughly 390,000 clones listed, around 85% were seen once. Sequenced sample: peripheral blood. These receptors were taken from a woman under 30 with acute or convalescent COVID-19.

The chain carries TRBV7-8 and TRBJ2-3, with 7 bases lining up with TRBD2. CDR3 size: 17 residues. The V and J ends lost 0 bases and 0 bases, in that order; junction bases with no gene match: 6. Germline loops: CDR1 SGHVS, CDR2 FQNEAQ. The CDR3 loop reads CASSLASAGESTDTQYF. CDR3 nucleotides: TGTGCCAGCAGCTTAGCGTCCGCGGGGGAAAGCACAGATACGCAGTATTTT.

A remark on this clone: The sample contains more than one DNA sequence encoding this CDR3. This chain connects TRBV5-6 to TRBJ1-5, with D possibly matching TRBD1 (6 bases). The CDR3 length is 14 residues. V lost 0 bases and J 3 bases, leaving 7 bases between the germline ends. The germline gives CDR1 SGHDT, CDR2 YYEEEE. The CDR3 loop reads CASSLGTANQPQHF. The CDR3 coding sequence is TGTGCCAGCAGCTTGGGGACAGCCAATCAGCCCCAGCATTTT.

Written as DNA, the CDR3 is TGTGCTAGTGGTTTGACAGGGGATGAGCAGTTCTTC. Protein product: CASGLTGDEQFF. The chain employs TRBV12-5 and TRBJ2-1, with 7 bases identical to TRBD1. The CDR3 extends over 12 amino acids. CDR1 is LGHNT and CDR2 is FRNRAP in the germline V gene. The ends lost 2 bases at V and 8 bases at J; junction bases unmatched: 0. The complete variable domain, with remaining parts taken from reference TRBV12-5 and TRBJ2-1, reads DARVTQTPRHKVTEMGQEVTMRCQPILGHNTVFWYRQTMMQGLELLAYFRNRAPLDDSGMPKDRFSAEMPDATLATLKIQPSEPRDSAVYFCASGLTGDEQFFGPGTRLTVL.

Only one count was recorded for this clone. V usage is TRBV6-5 and J usage is TRBJ1-6; possibly TRBD1 for D (6 bases). V gave up 7 bases and J gave up 13 bases, with 20 bases separating them. The CDR3 length is 14 residues. The V gene's germline CDR1 is MNHEY and CDR2 SVGAGI. The CDR3 here is CASTRGGPMDPLHF. CDR3 sequence (DNA): TGTGCCAGCACCCGGGGGGGCCCCATGGACCCCCTCCACTTT.

V gene TRBV5-1 combines with J gene TRBJ1-1; 8 bases match TRBD1. The CDR3 is 14 amino acids. J lost 5 bases, V lost 3 bases, and 6 bases had no gene match. Per germline, CDR1 SGHRS and CDR2 YFSETQ. The CDR3 bases are TGCGCCAGCAGCTGGGGGACAGGCGGTACTGAAGCTTTCTTT. It yields the protein CASSWGTGGTEAFF.

The count of this clone is one. J is TRBJ1-2 and V is TRBV27, with D perhaps matching TRBD1 (5 bases). The germline CDR1 and CDR2 sequences are MNHEY and SMNVEV (reference sequence). The CDR3 is made up of 13 amino acids. V lost 3 bases and J lost 14, with 19 bases in between. CDR3 in amino acids: CASSFTIPGPETF. For the CDR3, the DNA is TGTGCCAGCAGTTTCACTATCCCAGGGCCTGAGACCTTC.

The gene calls are TRBV5-6 and TRBJ2-2; TRBD1 agrees at 9 bases. The germline CDR1 and CDR2 sequences are SGHDT and YYEEEE. The V gene end was trimmed by 0 bases and the J gene end by 6 bases; junction bases not matched to a gene: 0. The CDR3 spans 14 residues. DNA for the CDR3: TGTGCCAGCAGCTTGGGGGACAGGGCCGGGGAGCTGTTTTTT. Translating gives CASSLGDRAGELFF.

The V call is TRBV19, the J call TRBJ1-2; 10 bases align to TRBD1. V shed 0 bases, J shed 6 bases, and the junction held 10 bases outside the gene matches. The CDR3 covers 17 residues. Germline assignment: CDR1 LNHDA and CDR2 SQIVND (reference sequence). CDR3 region: CASSIDLADRGRDGYTF. DNA of the CDR3: TGTGCCAGTAGTATAGATCTCGCAGACAGGGGGCGCGATGGCTACACCTTC.

This chain links TRBV5-1 with TRBJ1-6; D is undetermined. The CDR3 contains 11 residues. From germline, CDR1 is SGHRS and CDR2 YFSETQ. V lost 0 bases, J lost 14 bases, and 6 bases lay in between. The CDR3 here is CASSLGRSLHF. CDR3 DNA sequence: TGCGCCAGCAGCTTGGGGAGGTCCCTCCACTTT.

This sequence joins TRBV10-1 and TRBJ2-7; D might be TRBD2 (6 bases). Germline-derived CDR1 and CDR2 are WNHNN and SYGVQD (reference sequence). This CDR3 is 14 amino acids long. V shed 3 bases and J shed 2 bases, with 11 bases lying between them. The CDR3 nucleotides are TGCGCCAGCAGTGATGGGGGGTCTGCCTACGAGCAGTACTTC. It encodes CASSDGGSAYEQYF.

As concerns this clone: The sample holds other DNA sequences that translate to the same CDR3. The chain has TRBV12-3 or TRBV12-4 and TRBJ1-2; the match to TRBD1 covers 7 bases. Losses at the gene ends were 3 bases for V and 6 bases for J; bases not matched to a gene: 4. There are 13 residues in the CDR3. The CDR3: CASSLTGHNGYTF. The CDR3 coding sequence is TGTGCCAGCAGTTTGACAGGGCACAATGGCTACACCTTC.

CDR3 region: CASSPDRGKVAYNSPLHF. The DNA for the CDR3 is TGTGCCAGCAGCCCAGACAGGGGGAAGGTGGCCTATAATTCACCCCTCCACTTT. The gene calls are TRBV7-3 and TRBJ1-6; 9 nucleotides agree with TRBD1. CDR3 size: 18 residues. The germline V gene has CDR1 SGHTA and CDR2 FQGTGA. The V segment lost 5 bases and the J segment 2 bases; nucleotides outside the gene matches: 10. Using reference TRBV7-3 and TRBJ1-6 for the parts outside the CDR3, the full variable domain is GAGVSQTPSNKVTEKGKYVELRCDPISGHTALYWYRQSLGQGPEFLIYFQGTGAADDSGLPNDRFFAVRPEGSVSTLKIQRTERGDSAVYLCASSPDRGKVAYNSPLHFGNGTRLTVT.